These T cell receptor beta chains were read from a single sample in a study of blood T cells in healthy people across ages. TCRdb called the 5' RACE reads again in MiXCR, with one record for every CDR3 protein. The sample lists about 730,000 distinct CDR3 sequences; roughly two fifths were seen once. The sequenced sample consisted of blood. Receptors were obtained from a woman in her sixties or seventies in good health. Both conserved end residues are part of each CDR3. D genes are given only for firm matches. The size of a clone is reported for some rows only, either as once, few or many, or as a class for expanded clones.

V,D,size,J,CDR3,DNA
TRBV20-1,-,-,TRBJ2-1,CSGQYPSNYEQFF,TGCAGTGGACAGTACCCGTCCAACTACGAGCAGTTCTTC
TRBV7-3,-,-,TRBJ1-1,CAGSYQGTRNTEAFF,TGTGCCGGCAGCTACCAAGGGACCCGGAACACTGAAGCTTTCTTT
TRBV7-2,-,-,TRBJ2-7,CASSLALGGVSYEQYF,TGTGCCAGCAGCTTAGCGCTCGGGGGCGTCTCCTACGAGCAGTACTTC
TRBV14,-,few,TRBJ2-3,CASSQDGKSTDTQYF,TGTGCCAGCAGCCAAGATGGAAAGAGCACAGATACGCAGTATTTT
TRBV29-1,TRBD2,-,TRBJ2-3,CSALGTSGGSTDTQYF,TGCAGCGCTCTCGGGACTAGCGGGGGGAGCACAGATACGCAGTATTTT
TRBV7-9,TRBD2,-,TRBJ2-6,CASSGTSGGALSGANVLTF,TGTGCCAGCAGCGGGACTAGCGGGGGGGCCCTCTCTGGGGCCAACGTCCTGACTTTC
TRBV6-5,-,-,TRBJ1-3,CASTGAGNTIYF,TGTGCCAGCACCGGTGCTGGAAACACCATATATTTT
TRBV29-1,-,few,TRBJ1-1,CSVEIDLNTEAFF,TGCAGCGTTGAGATAGACCTGAACACTGAAGCTTTCTTT
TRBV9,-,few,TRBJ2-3,CASSPSPGHRTDTQYF,TGTGCCAGCAGCCCCTCCCCGGGACACCGCACAGATACGCAGTATTTT
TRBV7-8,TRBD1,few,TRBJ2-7,CASSPRDRHYEQYF,TGTGCCAGCAGCCCCCGGGACAGGCACTACGAGCAGTACTTC
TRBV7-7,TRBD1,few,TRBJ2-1,CASSYDRENEQFF,TGTGCTAGCAGCTATGACAGGGAAAATGAGCAGTTCTTC
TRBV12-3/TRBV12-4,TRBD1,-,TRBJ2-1,CASSWTGRYNEQFF,TGTGCCAGCAGTTGGACAGGGCGTTACAATGAGCAGTTCTTC
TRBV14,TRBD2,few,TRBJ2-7,CASSWTSTEQYF,TGTGCCAGCAGCTGGACTAGCACCGAGCAGTACTTC
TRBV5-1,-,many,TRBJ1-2,CASSSTVTGGGYTF,TGCGCCAGCAGCTCCACCGTGACAGGAGGCGGCTACACCTTC
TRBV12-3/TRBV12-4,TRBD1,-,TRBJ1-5,CASSSPGQGANQPQHF,TGTGCCAGCAGTTCTCCGGGACAGGGAGCGAATCAGCCCCAGCATTTT
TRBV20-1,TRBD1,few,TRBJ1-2,CSARLTGEDGYTF,TGCAGTGCTAGATTAACAGGGGAAGATGGCTACACCTTC
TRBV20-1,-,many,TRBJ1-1,CSARDRDPGQNTEAFF,TGCAGTGCTAGAGATCGGGACCCGGGGCAGAACACTGAAGCTTTCTTT
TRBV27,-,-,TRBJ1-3,CASSPVGTGNTIYF,TGTGCCAGCAGTCCCGTTGGGACCGGAAACACCATATATTTT
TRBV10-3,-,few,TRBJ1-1,CAISLGVNTEAFF,TGTGCCATCAGTCTAGGGGTAAACACTGAAGCTTTCTTT
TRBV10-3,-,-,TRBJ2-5,CAISESFRNQETQYF,TGTGCCATCAGTGAGTCGTTCCGGAACCAAGAGACCCAGTACTTC
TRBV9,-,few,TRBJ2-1,CASSEAGQSYNEQFF,TGTGCCAGCAGCGAAGCGGGACAATCCTACAATGAGCAGTTCTTC
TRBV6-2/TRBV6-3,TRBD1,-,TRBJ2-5,CASSHDRGYYEQYF,TGTGCCAGCAGTCATGACAGGGGCTACTATGAGCAGTACTTC
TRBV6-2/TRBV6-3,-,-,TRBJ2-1,CASTYAGRNEQFF,TGTGCCAGCACTTACGCGGGAAGGAATGAGCAGTTCTTC
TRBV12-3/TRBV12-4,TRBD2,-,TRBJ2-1,CASSIKLAGGSEQFF,TGTGCCAGCAGTATAAAACTAGCGGGAGGTAGTGAGCAGTTCTTC
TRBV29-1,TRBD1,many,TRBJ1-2,CSVGGTGDAYGYTF,TGCAGCGTTGGAGGGACAGGGGACGCCTATGGCTACACCTTC